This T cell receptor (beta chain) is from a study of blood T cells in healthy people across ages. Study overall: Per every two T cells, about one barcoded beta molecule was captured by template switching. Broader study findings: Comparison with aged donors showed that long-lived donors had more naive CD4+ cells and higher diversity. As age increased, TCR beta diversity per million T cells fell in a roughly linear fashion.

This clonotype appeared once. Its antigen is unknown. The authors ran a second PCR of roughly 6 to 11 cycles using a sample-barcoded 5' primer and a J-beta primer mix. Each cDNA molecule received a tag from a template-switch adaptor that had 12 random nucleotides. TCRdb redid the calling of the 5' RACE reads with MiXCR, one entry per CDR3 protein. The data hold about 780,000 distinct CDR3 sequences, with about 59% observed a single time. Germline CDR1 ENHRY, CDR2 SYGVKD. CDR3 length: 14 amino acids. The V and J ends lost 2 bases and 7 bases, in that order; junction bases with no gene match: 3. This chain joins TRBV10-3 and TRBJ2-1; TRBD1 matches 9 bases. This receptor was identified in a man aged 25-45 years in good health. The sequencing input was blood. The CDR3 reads CAISEPGTGNEQFF. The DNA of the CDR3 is TGTGCCATCAGTGAGCCAGGGACAGGGAATGAGCAGTTCTTC.